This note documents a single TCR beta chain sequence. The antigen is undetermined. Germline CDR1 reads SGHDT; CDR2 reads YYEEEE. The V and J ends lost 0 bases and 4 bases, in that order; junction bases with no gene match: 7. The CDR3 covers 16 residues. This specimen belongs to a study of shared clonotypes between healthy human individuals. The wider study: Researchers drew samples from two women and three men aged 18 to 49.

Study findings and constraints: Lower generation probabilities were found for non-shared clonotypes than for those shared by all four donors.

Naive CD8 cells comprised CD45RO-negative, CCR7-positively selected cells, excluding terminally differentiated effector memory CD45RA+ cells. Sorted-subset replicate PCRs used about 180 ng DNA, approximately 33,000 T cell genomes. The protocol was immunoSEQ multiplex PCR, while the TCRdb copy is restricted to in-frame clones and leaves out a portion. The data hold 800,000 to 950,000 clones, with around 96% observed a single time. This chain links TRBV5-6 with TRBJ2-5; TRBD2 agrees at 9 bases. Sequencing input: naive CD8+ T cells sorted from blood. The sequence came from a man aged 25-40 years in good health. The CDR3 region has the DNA TGTGCCAGCAGCTTGGCGGCGGGAGGGCCCGGAGAGACCCAGTACTTC. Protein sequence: CASSLAAGGPGETQYF. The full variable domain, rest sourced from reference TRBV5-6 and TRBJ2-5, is DAGVTQSPTHLIKTRGQQVTLRCSPKSGHDTVSWYQQALGQGPQFIFQYYEEEERQRGNFPDRFSGHQFPNYSSELNVNALLLGDSALYLCASSLAAGGPGETQYFGPGTRLLVL.